This T cell receptor beta chain came from a study of OX40 agonist ivuxolimab in advanced cancers. The V end was cut by 4 bases, the J end by 0 bases, with 10 bases between. Germline CDR1 is SGHRS and CDR2 is YFSETQ. The CDR3 is 15 amino acids. Profiling relied on immunoSEQ multiplex PCR, and the TCRdb table lists in-frame clones only, not all of them. The table has about 100,000 clones, roughly 90% seen once; the top ten hold roughly 0.17%. The TCR comes from an adult with an advanced solid tumor such as melanoma, head and neck, liver or kidney cancer. The sequencing here drew on CD4+ or CD8+ T cells sorted from blood, taken in a trial of the OX40 agonist ivuxolimab. The chain uses TRBV5-1 and TRBJ2-2; tentatively, D is TRBD1 or TRBD2 (5 bases each). The chain's CDR3 is CASSPGLSNTGELFF. CDR3 nucleotides: TGCGCCAGCAGCCCGGGGCTTTCGAACACCGGGGAGCTGTTTTTT.